The 11 T cell receptor beta chains listed next were all sequenced from one sample in a study of cytomegalovirus exposure and HLA in healthy donors. The PCR contained 60 Vbeta and 13 Jbeta primers. Produced via immunoSEQ multiplex PCR; TCRdb's table is partial and in-frame only. Among around 99,000 clones listed, roughly 72% were seen once. The source material was PBMCs. All receptors derive from a man aged 25-45 years in good health and CMV-seronegative.

The genes are TRBV6-6 and TRBJ1-6; TRBD1 is a possible D gene (6 bases). The CDR3 has 15 amino acids. Germline V gene lookup returns CDR1 MNHNY and CDR2 SVGAGI (reference sequence). The V end was cut by 7 bases, the J end by 6 bases, with 16 bases between. The CDR3 nucleotides read TGTGCCAGCAAGAGCAGGGGAGTGTCTAATTCACCCCTCCACTTT. Translation: CASKSRGVSNSPLHF.

This chain uses TRBV6-5 with TRBJ1-1; TRBD1 matches at 9 bases. Germline CDR1 MNHEY, CDR2 SVGAGI. The CDR3 is 15 amino acids. With V trimmed by 3 bases and J by 2 bases, 4 bases remained unmatched. CDR3 DNA: TGTGCCAGCAGTTATGGGGACAGGGCAAACACTGAAGCTTTCTTT. Its protein is CASSYGDRANTEAFF.

The rearrangement links TRBV6-6 to TRBJ1-3; 9 bases align to TRBD1. The germline gives CDR1 MNHNY, CDR2 SVGAGI (reference sequence). The CDR3 sequence is 16 residues long. J was trimmed by 11 bases and V by 7 bases; bases with no gene match: 18. CDR3 amino acids: CASNEVPGQGEVAIYF. CDR3 coding DNA: TGTGCCAGCAACGAAGTCCCGGGACAGGGTGAAGTCGCCATATATTTT.

V gene TRBV7-9 combines with J gene TRBJ1-1, with TRBD1 as a possible D gene (5 bases). CDR3 length equals 15 residues. Germline loops: CDR1 SEHNR, CDR2 FQNEAQ (reference sequence). V lost 1 base, J lost 0 bases, and 9 bases lay in between. This CDR3 is CASSLGGVLNTEAFF. Here the CDR3 DNA reads TGTGCCAGCAGCTTAGGGGGGGTGTTGAACACTGAAGCTTTCTTT.

This clone has more than one count but fewer than ten. The genes are TRBV5-1 and TRBJ2-7; 8 bases map to TRBD1. Trimming at V came to 4 bases and at J to 1 base, leaving 13 bases not matched to a gene. This CDR3 is 17 amino acids long. Germline V gives CDR1 SGHRS, CDR2 YFSETQ. The CDR3 here is CASSPNRQGPSSYEQYF. CDR3 in DNA: TGCGCCAGCAGCCCTAATAGACAGGGGCCGTCATCCTACGAGCAGTACTTC. The whole variable domain, filled in from reference TRBV5-1 and TRBJ2-7, reads KAGVTQTPRYLIKTRGQQVTLSCSPISGHRSVSWYQQTPGQGLQFLFEYFSETQRNKGNFPGRFSGRQFSNSRSEMNVSTLELGDSALYLCASSPNRQGPSSYEQYFGPGTRLTVT.

The chain uses TRBV4-2 and TRBJ2-3; a possible D gene is TRBD2 (5 bases). The V gene lost 0 bases and the J gene lost 3 bases, with 10 bases spanning the gap. Germline V gives CDR1 LGHNA, CDR2 YNFKEQ. The length of the CDR3 is 15 residues. The CDR3 sequence is CASSQEWLATDTQYF. The DNA for the CDR3 is TGTGCCAGCAGCCAAGAGTGGCTAGCAACAGATACGCAGTATTTT.

The chain recombines TRBV28 with TRBJ1-6, with D unclear. The CDR3 is 12 residues long. Trimming removed 5 bases at V and 7 bases at J, with 6 bases between. The V gene's germline CDR1 is MDHEN and CDR2 SYDVKM. CDR3 residues: CASSVQNSPLHF. The DNA of the CDR3 is TGTGCCAGCAGTGTCCAGAATTCACCCCTCCACTTT.

The chain uses TRBV29-1 and TRBJ2-1; weak D call: TRBD2 (7 bases). Germline loops: CDR1 SQVTM, CDR2 ANQGSEA. The CDR3 extends over 15 amino acids. Trimming took off 3 bases at V and 8 bases at J, with 20 bases between the two ends. The DNA of the CDR3 is TGCAGCGTTGATTACGTGGGGGGGCTCGGGGATGAGCAGTTCTTC. It specifies CSVDYVGGLGDEQFF.

The table lists this clone with a few counts. The V and J genes are TRBV5-1 and TRBJ2-5; 14 bases are shared with TRBD2. The trim removed 4 bases at V and 5 bases at J, leaving 13 bases unmatched. Germline CDR1 reads SGHRS; CDR2 reads YFSETQ. The CDR3 covers 18 residues. The CDR3 loop reads CASSHLMGLAGEEETQYF. CDR3 DNA: TGCGCCAGCAGCCACTTGATGGGACTAGCGGGGGAGGAGGAGACCCAGTACTTC.

The chain couples TRBV5-1 to TRBJ1-4; D may be TRBD1 (6 bases). V was trimmed by 0 bases and J by 5 bases, leaving 11 bases between them. Germline lookup yields CDR1 SGHRS and CDR2 YFSETQ. This CDR3 is built from 15 residues. CDR3 nucleotides: TGCGCCAGCAGCTTGGCTCAGGGGACAAATGAAAAACTGTTTTTT. Its protein product is CASSLAQGTNEKLFF.

V and J are TRBV15 and TRBJ1-6, with TRBD1 matching 12 bases. Germline CDR1 and CDR2: LNHNV and YYDKDF (reference sequence). The CDR3 totals 17 residues. J gave up 6 bases and V 2 bases, and 5 bases lay outside the gene matches. The CDR3 bases are TGTGCCACCAGCAGACCGGGACAGGGGGCTTCTAATTCACCCCTCCACTTT. Its protein product is CATSRPGQGASNSPLHF.